This TCR beta chain was sequenced for a study of T cells after yellow fever vaccination. Overall study results and limits: Repertoires obtained by FACS sorting could include abundant clonotypes that entered as contaminants from the bulk population.

With respect to this clonotype: Its antigen remains unknown.

TCRdb reanalysed the 5' RACE reads using MiXCR and keeps one entry per CDR3 protein. There are roughly 250,000 distinct CDR3 sequences in the sample; 10% to 15% occur only once, and roughly 0.5% lies in the top ten. The V gene end was trimmed by 6 bases and the J gene end by 7 bases; junction bases not matched to a gene: 7. The CDR3 extends over 14 amino acids. Germline V gene data show CDR1 as MNHEY and CDR2 as SMNVEV (reference sequence). The sample in question was CD4+ T cells sorted from PBMCs, obtained 45 days after the yellow fever booster vaccination. The rearrangement joins TRBV27 to TRBJ2-2, with TRBD2 identical over 8 bases. The TCR sequence derives from a man aged 30 to 39 who received the YFV17D yellow fever vaccine. The CDR3 loop reads CASSAGGVGGELFF. CDR3 coding DNA: TGTGCCAGCAGCGCCGGGGGGGTAGGCGGGGAGCTGTTTTTT.